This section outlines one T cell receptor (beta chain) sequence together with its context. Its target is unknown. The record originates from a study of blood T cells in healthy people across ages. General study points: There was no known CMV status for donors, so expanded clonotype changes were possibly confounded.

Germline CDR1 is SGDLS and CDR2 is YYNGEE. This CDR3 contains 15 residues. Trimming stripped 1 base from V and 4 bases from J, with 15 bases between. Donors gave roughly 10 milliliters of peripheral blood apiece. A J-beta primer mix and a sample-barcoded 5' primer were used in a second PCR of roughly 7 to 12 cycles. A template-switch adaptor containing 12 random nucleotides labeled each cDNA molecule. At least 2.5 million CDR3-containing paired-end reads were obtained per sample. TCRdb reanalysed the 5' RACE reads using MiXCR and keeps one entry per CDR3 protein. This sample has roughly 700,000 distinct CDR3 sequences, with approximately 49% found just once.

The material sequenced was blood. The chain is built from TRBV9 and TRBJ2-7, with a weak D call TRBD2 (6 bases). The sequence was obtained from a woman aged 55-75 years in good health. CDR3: CASSVIPGGAYEQYF. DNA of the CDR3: TGTGCCAGCAGCGTAATCCCCGGGGGAGCTTACGAGCAGTACTTC.